These T cell receptor beta chains were read from a single sample in a study of T cell responses to AZD1222 COVID-19 vaccine. The table came from immunoSEQ multiplex PCR; TCRdb's copy has only in-frame clones and leaves some out. The data show about 99,000 clones, roughly 92% seen once. This specimen consisted of peripheral blood, obtained on day 0 of AZD1222 vaccination. The receptor source for this set is an adult in good health. CDR3s include the opening cysteine and the closing phenylalanine or tryptophan.

V gene: TRBV19; CDR3 protein: CASRGRTGGFTEAFF
V gene: TRBV4-1; CDR3 protein: CASSQDLRPNTEAFF
V gene: TRBV5-1; CDR3 protein: CASGDLKQGSPEAFF
V gene: TRBV30; CDR3 protein: CAWEQGSGNTIYF
V gene: TRBV5-1; CDR3 protein: CASKGAGNTEAFF
V gene: TRBV5-1; CDR3 protein: CASSRGQGTNEKLFF
V gene: TRBV5-6; CDR3 protein: CASSWGTGRTEAFF
V gene: TRBV25-1; CDR3 protein: CASSEFRDGLLKGYTF
V gene: TRBV7-3; CDR3 protein: CASSLFAGELFF
V gene: TRBV11-1; CDR3 protein: CASSLVGQGTTEAFF
V gene: TRBV18; CDR3 protein: CASSLRTSGDDEQFF
V gene: TRBV5-6; CDR3 protein: CASSLVSASGREEQFF
V gene: TRBV2; CDR3 protein: CASWGGFWGYTF
V gene: TRBV28; CDR3 protein: CASSWPSGVSYEQYF
V gene: TRBV5-1; CDR3 protein: CASSFSGQGVEQYF
V gene: TRBV7-2; CDR3 protein: CASSWGTGEKFF
V gene: TRBV19; CDR3 protein: CASSILQTGPLHF
V gene: TRBV19; CDR3 protein: CASRHQNTEAFF
V gene: TRBV24-1; CDR3 protein: CATSDALDTETQYF
V gene: TRBV5-5; CDR3 protein: CASSLASPVYEQFF
V gene: TRBV5-1; CDR3 protein: CASSSDRGGNTIYF
V gene: TRBV5-4; CDR3 protein: CASSLHGAPETQYF
V gene: TRBV9; CDR3 protein: CASSVAAGDEQFF
V gene: TRBV7-9; CDR3 protein: CASSPDRFQGRLYEQYF
V gene: TRBV4-2; CDR3 protein: CASSQDDRGNYGYTF
V gene: TRBV18; CDR3 protein: CASSPGFRYGYTF
V gene: TRBV7-5; CDR3 protein: CARSPRASGANVLTF
V gene: TRBV30; CDR3 protein: CAWTKRGDTGNTIYF
V gene: TRBV28; CDR3 protein: CASSLPGAGIEQFF
V gene: TRBV4-1; CDR3 protein: CASSQVALGPQHF
V gene: TRBV7-9; CDR3 protein: CASSLGAGGPYNEQFF
V gene: TRBV5-4; CDR3 protein: CASSLGLAGTSTDTQYF
V gene: TRBV30; CDR3 protein: CAWSSSAYEQYF
V gene: TRBV18; CDR3 protein: CASSPSGTGSYEQYF
V gene: TRBV19; CDR3 protein: CASSVRRSDVYNEQFF
V gene: TRBV7-9; CDR3 protein: CASSHAFPLGNQPQHF
V gene: TRBV18; CDR3 protein: CASSPREETQYF
V gene: TRBV7-9; CDR3 protein: CASRPSYLDYGYTF
V gene: TRBV12-3/TRBV12-4; CDR3 protein: CASSFSNNEQFF
V gene: TRBV11-2; CDR3 protein: CASSRGDYGYTF
V gene: TRBV5-1; CDR3 protein: CASSPELRVTTDTQYF
V gene: TRBV2; CDR3 protein: CASNLGVAGGTDTQYF
V gene: TRBV25-1; CDR3 protein: CASTDRANDEKLFF
V gene: TRBV5-4; CDR3 protein: CASSTGGETSTDTQYF
V gene: TRBV30; CDR3 protein: CAWTGGYTEAFF
V gene: TRBV13; CDR3 protein: CASSFRLAGGEKETQYF
V gene: TRBV9; CDR3 protein: CASSATYSDGYTF
V gene: TRBV4-1; CDR3 protein: CASSQEGAQNNEQFF
V gene: TRBV7-9; CDR3 protein: CASSLEGDRANYGYTF
V gene: TRBV3-1/TRBV3-2; CDR3 protein: CASSQDTGYTYNEQFF
V gene: TRBV7-9; CDR3 protein: CASSLEATSGSYNEQFF
V gene: TRBV4-2; CDR3 protein: CASSQPVQGAAGNTIYF
V gene: TRBV15; CDR3 protein: CATSRGPSGMQETQYF